A single sample is the source of the 30 T cell receptor beta chains below, sequenced in a study of CD8 T cells in Susac syndrome. With random hexamers, 0.5 to 1 ug RNA was reverse transcribed. TCRdb re-derived calls from the immunoSEQ multiplex PCR reads in MiXCR, one entry per CDR3 protein. The sample lists under 70,000 distinct CDR3 sequences; roughly nine tenths were seen once. Sample: CD8+ T cells from PBMCs. The origin of the receptors is a human donor in good health.

V is TRBV19 and J is TRBJ1-2; 7 positions agree with TRBD1. CDR1 LNHDA and CDR2 SQIVND come from the germline V gene (reference sequence). The CDR3 is 14 residues long. The J segment lost 8 bases and the V segment lost 4 bases, leaving 10 bases of the junction unmatched. For the CDR3, the DNA is TGTGCCAGTAGTAGCACCCCAGGGGGTTCCGGCTACACCTTC. The encoded protein is CASSSTPGGSGYTF.

J is TRBJ2-3 and V is TRBV3-1; 7 nucleotides align to TRBD1. V was pared by 1 base and J by 1 base, with 5 bases of the junction left unmatched. From germline, CDR1 is LGHDT and CDR2 YNNKEL (reference sequence). The CDR3 extends over 16 amino acids. CDR3 in amino acids: CASSQVPGQGTDTQYF. CDR3 bases: TGTGCCAGCAGCCAAGTCCCCGGACAGGGCACAGATACGCAGTATTTT.

This chain connects TRBV29-1 to TRBJ2-2; the D gene is possibly TRBD1 (6 bases). The V gene's germline CDR1 is SQVTM and CDR2 ANQGSEA. V was cut by 7 bases and J by 5 bases, with 20 bases left in between. This CDR3 is built from 15 residues. The CDR3 here is CSAFSRGWGTGELFF. The CDR3 coding sequence is TGCAGCGCCTTCTCCAGGGGCTGGGGGACCGGGGAGCTGTTTTTT.

The table lists this clonotype with a count of one. The chain has TRBV14 and TRBJ2-7, with D perhaps assigned TRBD1 or TRBD2 (5 bases each). The germline gives CDR1 SGHDN, CDR2 FVKESK. CDR3 length equals 14 residues. Trimming removed 4 bases from V and 1 base from J, with 11 bases in between. The CDR3 coding sequence is TGTGCCAGCAGCCCTGGGGGTGAATCCTACGAGCAGTACTTC. It yields the protein CASSPGGESYEQYF.

The rearrangement links TRBV12-5 to TRBJ2-1; D not certain. CDR1 and CDR2 (germline): LGHNT, FRNRAP. V was trimmed by 5 bases and J by 2 bases, leaving 10 bases between them. The CDR3 extends over 14 amino acids. CDR3 sequence: CASGPDRAYNEQFF. Here the CDR3 DNA reads TGTGCTAGTGGTCCCGACCGTGCCTACAATGAGCAGTTCTTC.

The rearrangement uses TRBV7-9 and TRBJ2-2, with unresolved D. Trimming took 8 bases from V and 11 from J, leaving 9 bases between them. The CDR3 is 10 amino acids. Germline CDR1 is SEHNR and CDR2 is FQNEAQ (reference sequence). The CDR3 region has the DNA TGTGCCAGCTCCCCCCCTGAGCTGTTTTTT. This encodes CASSPPELFF.

The gene calls are TRBV5-1 and TRBJ2-1, with 9 bases matching TRBD2. V lost 7 bases, J lost 8 bases, and 10 bases stayed unmatched. The CDR3 runs 14 residues. Germline assignment: CDR1 SGHRS and CDR2 YFSETQ. CDR3 nucleotides: TGCGCCAGCGCGAGGCGGGGGGGCGTGGATGAGCAGTTCTTC. Residues: CASARRGGVDEQFF.

V gene TRBV19 combines with J gene TRBJ2-3; possible D gene TRBD2, 7 bases. The CDR3 extends over 17 amino acids. The germline gives CDR1 LNHDA, CDR2 SQIVND (reference sequence). Trimming shortened V by 3 bases and J by 2 bases, and 18 bases separated the two germline ends. CDR3 protein: CASSIRGAGDLTDTQYF. CDR3 in DNA: TGTGCCAGTAGTATTCGGGGGGCTGGGGACCTCACAGATACGCAGTATTTT.

The chain employs TRBV5-4 and TRBJ1-1, with D uncertain. The CDR3 totals 13 residues. Trimming left V 7 bases short and J 0 bases short, with 10 bases between. Germline assignment: CDR1 SGHNT and CDR2 YYREEE (reference sequence). CDR3 region: CASQRRLNTEAFF. Written as DNA, the CDR3 is TGTGCCAGCCAGAGGCGGTTGAACACTGAAGCTTTCTTT.

The chain joins TRBV19 to TRBJ2-3; 7 bases are a match to TRBD1. After removal of 10 bases from V and 4 bases from J, the junction contained 11 bases not matched to a gene. The germline CDR1 and CDR2 sequences are LNHDA and SQIVND (reference sequence). The CDR3 spans 14 residues. The CDR3 here is CANATGDCADTQYF. In DNA form, the CDR3 reads TGTGCCAACGCAACAGGGGATTGCGCAGATACGCAGTATTTT.

J is TRBJ1-2 and V is TRBV12-3 or TRBV12-4; no clear D. The CDR3 has 13 residues. Deletions cut 5 bases from V and 0 bases from J, with 7 bases between. CDR3 DNA sequence: TGTGCCAGCAGTGTAACAGCTAACTATGGCTACACCTTC. This gives the protein CASSVTANYGYTF.

The genes are TRBV7-6 and TRBJ2-3, with no clear D. V was cut by 5 bases and J by 1 base, with 7 bases left in between. Germline assignment: CDR1 SGHVS and CDR2 FNYEAQ. The CDR3 is 13 residues long. CDR3 loop: CASSPPGTDTQYF. Here the CDR3 DNA reads TGTGCCAGCAGCCCCCCAGGCACAGATACGCAGTATTTT.

As DNA, the CDR3 is TGTGCCAGCAGTGATGATCCAGGGGGTACCAACCCCTACGAGCAGTACTTC. Its protein product is CASSDDPGGTNPYEQYF. The V and J genes are TRBV2 and TRBJ2-7; 7 positions match TRBD1. This CDR3 region has 17 residues. From germline, CDR1 is SNHLY and CDR2 FYNNEI. The trim removed 3 bases at V and 2 bases at J, leaving 13 bases unmatched.

This chain joins TRBV28 and TRBJ2-5; TRBD1 agrees at 8 bases. Per the germline V gene, CDR1 is MDHEN and CDR2 is SYDVKM. The CDR3 is 15 amino acids. V dropped 3 bases and J dropped 3; count of bases not matched to a gene: 6. The CDR3 nucleotides are TGTGCCAGCAGTTTGGCCAAGACAGGGGAAGAGACCCAGTACTTC. Translated: CASSLAKTGEETQYF. The whole variable domain, filled in from reference TRBV28 and TRBJ2-5, reads DVKVTQSSRYLVKRTGEKVFLECVQDMDHENMFWYRQDPGLGLRLIYFSYDVKMKEKGDIPEGYSVSREKKERFSLILESASTNQTSMYLCASSLAKTGEETQYFGPGTRLLVL.

The chain carries TRBV12-5 and TRBJ1-3; D gene unclear. The germline V gene has CDR1 LGHNT and CDR2 FRNRAP. Trimming removed 3 bases from V and 4 bases from J, with 7 bases in between. This CDR3 is 13 amino acids long. Here the CDR3 DNA reads TGTGCTAGTGGTTTAGGGCCGGGAAACACCATATATTTT. Its protein is CASGLGPGNTIYF. Supplemented by reference TRBV12-5 and TRBJ1-3, the full variable domain reads DARVTQTPRHKVTEMGQEVTMRCQPILGHNTVFWYRQTMMQGLELLAYFRNRAPLDDSGMPKDRFSAEMPDATLATLKIQPSEPRDSAVYFCASGLGPGNTIYFGEGSWLTVV.

The chain combines TRBV7-8 with TRBJ2-1; 9 bases match TRBD2. Per the germline V gene, CDR1 is SGHVS and CDR2 is FQNEAQ. CDR3 length: 17 residues. The J segment lost 4 bases and the V segment lost 5 bases, leaving 12 bases of the junction unmatched. The chain's CDR3 is CASSPDLGGGAYNEQFF. In nucleotides, the CDR3 is TGTGCCAGCAGCCCGGACCTAGGCGGGGGGGCTTACAATGAGCAGTTCTTC.

The V and J genes are TRBV4-1 and TRBJ2-7, with unresolved D. The V and J ends lost 3 bases and 3 bases respectively, with 12 bases between them. CDR3 length: 14 amino acids. In germline, CDR1 is MGHRA, CDR2 YSYEKL. The CDR3 DNA sequence: TGCGCCAGCAGCCAGCCTGACTCGGACTACGAGCAGTACTTC. Translated, it gives CASSQPDSDYEQYF.

The V call is TRBV4-1, the J call TRBJ2-1; D may be TRBD2 (5 bases). The CDR3 covers 15 residues. V was shortened by 0 bases and J by 2 bases, with 8 bases between the two germline ends. Germline CDR1 is MGHRA and CDR2 is YSYEKL. DNA for the CDR3: TGCGCCAGCAGCCAAGAAGGGCGGGCCTACAATGAGCAGTTCTTC. Residues: CASSQEGRAYNEQFF.

The CDR3: CASSRQGATSDTQYF. The CDR3 DNA reads TGTGCCAGTAGTAGACAGGGGGCGACGTCAGATACGCAGTATTTT. This rearrangement joins TRBV19 to TRBJ2-3, with 10 nucleotides matching TRBD1. V shed 4 bases, J shed 4 bases, and the junction held 5 bases outside the gene matches. This CDR3 comprises 15 residues. The germline gives CDR1 LNHDA, CDR2 SQIVND (reference sequence).

The genes are TRBV15 and TRBJ1-1; 7 bases line up with TRBD1. V was pared by 8 bases and J by 1 base, with 1 base of the junction left unmatched. Germline V CDR1 and CDR2: LNHNV, YYDKDF (reference sequence). This CDR3 is 12 amino acids long. This chain's CDR3 is CATGTANTEAFF. The CDR3 region has the DNA TGTGCCACCGGGACAGCGAACACTGAAGCTTTCTTT.

The chain has TRBV20-1 and TRBJ2-7, with TRBD2 as a possible D gene (6 bases). The CDR3 covers 14 residues. Germline assignment: CDR1 DFQATT and CDR2 SNEGSKA (reference sequence). Trimming removed 2 bases at V and 0 bases at J, with 11 bases between. This CDR3 is CSARWRESSYEQYF. CDR3 coding DNA: TGCAGTGCTAGATGGAGGGAAAGCTCCTACGAGCAGTACTTC.

This clonotype has only a few counts. The chain carries TRBV19 and TRBJ2-7; D might be TRBD1 (6 bases). Trimming removed 5 bases at V and 3 bases at J, with 11 bases between. This CDR3 has 13 residues. Germline CDR1 and CDR2: LNHDA and SQIVND (reference sequence). The DNA for the CDR3 is TGTGCCAGTAGTTTCTCGGGACACTACGAGCAGTACTTC. Protein product: CASSFSGHYEQYF.

The V call is TRBV5-5, the J call TRBJ2-3; TRBD2 aligns across 8 bases. The CDR3 is 17 amino acids. Unmatched junction bases numbered 13, after V lost 4 bases and J lost 3 bases. CDR1 is SGHKS and CDR2 is YYEKEE in the germline V gene (reference sequence). The CDR3 region has the DNA TGTGCCAGCAGCGTCGAGCCACCGGGACTAGGGACAGATACGCAGTATTTT. This translates into CASSVEPPGLGTDTQYF.

The V and J genes are TRBV7-9 and TRBJ2-7; TRBD1 or TRBD2 may be the D gene (5 bases each). V lost 1 base and J lost 7, with 23 bases in between. This CDR3 has 17 residues. The V gene's germline CDR1 is SEHNR and CDR2 FQNEAQ (reference sequence). The DNA for the CDR3 is TGTGCCAGCAGCTTAGTCCCGGGGCCAGGGACCTCGGGGGAGCAGTACTTC. Amino acids: CASSLVPGPGTSGEQYF.

The CDR3 coding sequence is TGTGCCAGCAGCGATCCGGGACAAGCGCCCTACGAGCAGTACTTC. Its protein product is CASSDPGQAPYEQYF. The rearrangement links TRBV11-2 to TRBJ2-7; TRBD1 might be the D (6 bases). The CDR3 totals 15 residues. Deletions cut 5 bases from V and 2 bases from J, with 16 bases between. CDR1 SGHAT and CDR2 FQNNGV come from the germline V gene.

This chain joins TRBV7-9 and TRBJ2-5; D is possibly TRBD2 (5 bases). With 9 bases removed from V and 5 bases from J, the gap between germline ends came to 19 bases. Germline V CDR1 and CDR2: SEHNR, FQNEAQ (reference sequence). The CDR3 length is 14 residues. The CDR3 DNA reads TGTGCCAGTCAGGAGGACTTCCCGTTGGAGACCCAGTACTTC. Translation gives CASQEDFPLETQYF.

This clonotype appeared a single time. The chain couples TRBV7-3 to TRBJ2-2; unclear D gene. The CDR3 totals 14 residues. Per the germline V gene, CDR1 is SGHTA and CDR2 is FQGTGA. V lost 5 bases, J lost 7 bases, and 14 bases lay in between. CDR3 nucleotides: TGTGCCAGCAGCGCACGGCCGTGGGGCGGGGAGCTGTTTTTT. Translation: CASSARPWGGELFF.

The rearrangement uses TRBV5-1 and TRBJ2-7; 9 nucleotides agree with TRBD1. The CDR3 is 16 residues long. CDR1 is SGHRS, CDR2 YFSETQ, per germline. V lost 4 bases to trimming and J lost 3 bases; unmatched junction nucleotides: 11. CDR3 nucleotides: TGCGCCAGCAGCGCGAACAGGGGGCCCCGGATCTACGAGCAGTACTTC. It translates to CASSANRGPRIYEQYF. Looking up the rest from reference TRBV5-1 and TRBJ2-7 gives the full variable domain: KAGVTQTPRYLIKTRGQQVTLSCSPISGHRSVSWYQQTPGQGLQFLFEYFSETQRNKGNFPGRFSGRQFSNSRSEMNVSTLELGDSALYLCASSANRGPRIYEQYFGPGTRLTVT.

V is TRBV18 and J is TRBJ2-7, with D perhaps matching TRBD1 (6 bases). Germline CDR1 KGHSH, CDR2 LQKENI. V was shortened by 8 bases and J by 0 bases, with 17 bases between the two germline ends. CDR3 length equals 15 residues. The CDR3 nucleotides are TGTGCCAGCCAACCTTCTTTGGACAGCTCCTACGAGCAGTACTTC. Amino acid sequence: CASQPSLDSSYEQYF.

V gene TRBV7-9 combines with J gene TRBJ2-4, with D perhaps matching TRBD1 (6 bases). The CDR3 is 14 residues long. Germline CDR1 and CDR2: SEHNR and FQNEAQ (reference sequence). V lost 1 base, J lost 6 bases, and 10 bases lay in between. CDR3 coding DNA: TGTGCCAGCAGCTTAGTACAGGGACGAAACATTCAGTACTTC. Encoded protein: CASSLVQGRNIQYF.